The T cell receptor (beta chain) described here comes from a study of blood T cell repertoires in COVID-19. Study at large: Sample material is recorded as cDNA or gDNA derived from T cells, B-cell-depleted T cells, or PBMCs.

V was clipped by 4 bases and J by 5 bases, with 17 bases between them. From germline, CDR1 is SGHDT and CDR2 YYEEEE. The CDR3 is made up of 15 amino acids. The protocol was immunoSEQ multiplex PCR, while the TCRdb copy is restricted to in-frame clones and leaves out a portion. The sample shows approximately 100,000 clones, nearly 90% of them seen only once. The sample taken for sequencing was peripheral blood. The clonotype originates from a man aged 50-60 years in a cohort sampled during active COVID-19. This chain joins TRBV5-6 and TRBJ2-3; a possible D gene is TRBD1 (6 bases). The CDR3 loop is CASSPQGPVGDTQYF. The CDR3, as DNA: TGTGCCAGCAGCCCGCAGGGGCCAGTTGGAGATACGCAGTATTTT.